These 2 T cell receptor beta chains came from one sample sequenced in a study of control samples from healthy donors and cancer patients. Libraries were prepared by immunoSEQ multiplex PCR; TCRdb keeps only in-frame clonotypes and omits some of them. This table has 150,000 or so clones, 92% appearing once. The sequenced sample was blood. These receptors were collected from a man aged 18 to 35 in good health.

This chain links TRBV5-1 with TRBJ2-2; the match to TRBD1 covers 8 bases. J was trimmed by 0 bases and V by 0 bases; bases with no gene match: 1. This CDR3 region has 16 residues. Germline V gives CDR1 SGHRS, CDR2 YFSETQ. As DNA, the CDR3 is TGCGCCAGCAGCTTGGGGACAGGGCCGAACACCGGGGAGCTGTTTTTT. Translating it yields CASSLGTGPNTGELFF.

CDR3 bases: TGTGCCACCAGTGACCCGAGCGGGACTAAGCCCCGGGAGCAGTTCTTC. Protein sequence: CATSDPSGTKPREQFF. The V gene is TRBV24-1, the J gene TRBJ2-1; TRBD2 matches 7 bases. Germline CDR1 is KGHDR and CDR2 is SFDVKD. With V trimmed by 4 bases and J by 10 bases, 15 bases remained unmatched. The CDR3 is made up of 16 amino acids.